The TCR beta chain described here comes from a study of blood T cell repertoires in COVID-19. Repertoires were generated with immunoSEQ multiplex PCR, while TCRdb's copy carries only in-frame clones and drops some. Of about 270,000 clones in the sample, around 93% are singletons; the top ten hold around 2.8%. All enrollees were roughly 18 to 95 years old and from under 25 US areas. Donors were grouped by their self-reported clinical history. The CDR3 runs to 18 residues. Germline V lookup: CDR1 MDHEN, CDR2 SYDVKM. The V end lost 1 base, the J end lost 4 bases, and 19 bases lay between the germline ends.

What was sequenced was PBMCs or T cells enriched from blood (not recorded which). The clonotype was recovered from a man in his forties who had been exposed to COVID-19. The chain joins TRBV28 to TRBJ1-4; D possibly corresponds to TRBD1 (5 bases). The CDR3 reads CASSLSSGGGADNEKLFF. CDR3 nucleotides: TGTGCCAGCAGTTTATCTAGCGGCGGCGGGGCCGATAATGAAAAACTGTTTTTT. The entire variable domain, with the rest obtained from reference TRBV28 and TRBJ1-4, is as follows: DVKVTQSSRYLVKRTGEKVFLECVQDMDHENMFWYRQDPGLGLRLIYFSYDVKMKEKGDIPEGYSVSREKKERFSLILESASTNQTSMYLCASSLSSGGGADNEKLFFGSGTQLSVL.